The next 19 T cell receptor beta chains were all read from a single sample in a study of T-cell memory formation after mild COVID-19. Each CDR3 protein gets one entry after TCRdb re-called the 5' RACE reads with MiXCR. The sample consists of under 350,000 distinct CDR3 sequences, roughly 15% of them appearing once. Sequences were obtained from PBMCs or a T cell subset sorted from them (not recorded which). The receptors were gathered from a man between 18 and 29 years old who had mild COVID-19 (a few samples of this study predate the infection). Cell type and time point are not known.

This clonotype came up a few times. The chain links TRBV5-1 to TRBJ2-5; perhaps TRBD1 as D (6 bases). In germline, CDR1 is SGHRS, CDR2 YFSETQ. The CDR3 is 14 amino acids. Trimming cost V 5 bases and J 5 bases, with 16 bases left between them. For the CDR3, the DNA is TGCGCCAGCAGTTTTTCAGGGGTTCCGGAGACCCAGTACTTC. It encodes CASSFSGVPETQYF.

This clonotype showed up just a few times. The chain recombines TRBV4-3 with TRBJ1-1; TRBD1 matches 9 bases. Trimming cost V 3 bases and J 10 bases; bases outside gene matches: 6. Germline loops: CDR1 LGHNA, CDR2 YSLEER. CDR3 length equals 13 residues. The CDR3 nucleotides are TGCGCCAGCAGCCACGGGACAGGGAATCCAGCTTTCTTT. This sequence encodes CASSHGTGNPAFF.

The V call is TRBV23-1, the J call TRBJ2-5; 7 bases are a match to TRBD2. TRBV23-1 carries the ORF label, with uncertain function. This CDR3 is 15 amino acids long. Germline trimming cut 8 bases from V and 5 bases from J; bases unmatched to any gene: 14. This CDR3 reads CASSREGSGQETQYF. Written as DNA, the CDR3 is TGCGCCAGCTCCAGGGAGGGGAGCGGGCAGGAGACCCAGTACTTC.

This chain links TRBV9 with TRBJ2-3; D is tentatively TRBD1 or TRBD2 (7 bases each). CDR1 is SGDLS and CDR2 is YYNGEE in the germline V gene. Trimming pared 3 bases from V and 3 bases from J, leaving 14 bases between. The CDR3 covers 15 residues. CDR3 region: CASSGGGQRTDTQYF. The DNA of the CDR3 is TGTGCCAGCAGCGGGGGGGGACAGCGAACAGATACGCAGTATTTT.

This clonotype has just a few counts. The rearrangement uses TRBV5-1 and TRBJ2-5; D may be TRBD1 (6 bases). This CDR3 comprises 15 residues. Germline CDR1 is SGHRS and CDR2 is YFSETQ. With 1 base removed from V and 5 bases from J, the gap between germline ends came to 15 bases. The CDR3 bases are TGCGCCAGCAGCTTGTACACAGGGTTCGGCGAGACCCAGTACTTC. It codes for CASSLYTGFGETQYF.

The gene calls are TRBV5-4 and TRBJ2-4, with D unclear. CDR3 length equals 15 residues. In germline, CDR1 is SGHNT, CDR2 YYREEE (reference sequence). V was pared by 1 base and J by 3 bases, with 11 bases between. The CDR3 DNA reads TGTGCCAGCAGCTTGAACGAGCTAGGCAAAAACATTCAGTACTTC. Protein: CASSLNELGKNIQYF.

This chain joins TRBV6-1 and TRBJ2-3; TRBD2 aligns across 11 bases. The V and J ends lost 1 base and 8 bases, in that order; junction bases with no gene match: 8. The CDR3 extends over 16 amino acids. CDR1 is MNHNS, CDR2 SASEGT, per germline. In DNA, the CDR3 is TGTGCCAGCAGTGAAGGTGTTAGCGGGGGGGCAGGTACGCAGTATTTT. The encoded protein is CASSEGVSGGAGTQYF.

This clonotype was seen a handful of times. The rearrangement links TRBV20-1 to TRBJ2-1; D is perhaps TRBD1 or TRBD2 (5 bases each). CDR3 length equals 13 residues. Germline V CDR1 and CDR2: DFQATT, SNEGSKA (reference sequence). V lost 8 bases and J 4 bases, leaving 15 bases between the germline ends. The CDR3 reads CSTSGPGYNEQFF. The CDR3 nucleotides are TGCAGTACCTCGGGGCCGGGATACAATGAGCAGTTCTTC.

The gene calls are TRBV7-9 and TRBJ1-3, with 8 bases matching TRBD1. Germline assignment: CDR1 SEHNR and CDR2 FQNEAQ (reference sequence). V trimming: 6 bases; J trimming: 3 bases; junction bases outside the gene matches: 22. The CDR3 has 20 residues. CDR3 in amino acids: CASSFEPAGGGSTSGNTIYF. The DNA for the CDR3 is TGTGCCAGCAGTTTCGAGCCGGCAGGGGGCGGCTCGACGAGTGGAAACACCATATATTTT.

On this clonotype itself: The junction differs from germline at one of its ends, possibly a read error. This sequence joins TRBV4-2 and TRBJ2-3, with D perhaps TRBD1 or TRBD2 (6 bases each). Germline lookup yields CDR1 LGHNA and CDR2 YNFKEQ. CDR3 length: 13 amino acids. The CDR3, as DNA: TGTGACAGCAGCCCCGGGGGCCCGAATACGCAGTATTTT. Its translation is CDSSPGGPNTQYF.

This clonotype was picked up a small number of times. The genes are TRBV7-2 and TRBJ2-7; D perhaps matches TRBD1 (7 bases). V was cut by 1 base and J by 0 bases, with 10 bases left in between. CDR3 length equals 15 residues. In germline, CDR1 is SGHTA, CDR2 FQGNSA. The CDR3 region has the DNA TGTGCCAGCAGCTTAGGCGGGACAGTCTCCTACGAGCAGTACTTC. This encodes CASSLGGTVSYEQYF. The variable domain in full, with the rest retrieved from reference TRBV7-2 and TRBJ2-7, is GAGVSQSPSNKVTEKGKDVELRCDPISGHTALYWYRQSLGQGLEFLIYFQGNSAPDKSGLPSDRFSAERTGGSVSTLTIQRTQQEDSAVYLCASSLGGTVSYEQYFGPGTRLTVT.

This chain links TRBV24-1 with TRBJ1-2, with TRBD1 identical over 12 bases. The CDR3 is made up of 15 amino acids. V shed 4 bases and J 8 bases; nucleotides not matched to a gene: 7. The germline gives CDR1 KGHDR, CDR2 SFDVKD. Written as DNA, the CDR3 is TGTGCCACCAGTGACCCCGGGACAGGGGGCGGCGGCTACACCTTC. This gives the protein CATSDPGTGGGGYTF.

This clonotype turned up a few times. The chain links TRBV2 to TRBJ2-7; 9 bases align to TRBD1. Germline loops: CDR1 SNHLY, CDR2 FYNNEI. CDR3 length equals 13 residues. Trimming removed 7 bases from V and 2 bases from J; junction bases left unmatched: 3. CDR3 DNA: TGTGCCAGCAAGACAGGGGGGCCCTACGAGCAGTACGTC. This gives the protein CASKTGGPYEQYV.

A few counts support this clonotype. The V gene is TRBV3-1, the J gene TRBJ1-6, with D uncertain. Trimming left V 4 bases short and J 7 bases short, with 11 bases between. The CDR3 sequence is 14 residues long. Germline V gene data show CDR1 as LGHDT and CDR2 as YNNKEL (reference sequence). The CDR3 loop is CASSPRAGNSPLHF. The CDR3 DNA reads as TGTGCCAGCAGCCCCCGGGCCGGGAATTCACCCCTCCACTTT.

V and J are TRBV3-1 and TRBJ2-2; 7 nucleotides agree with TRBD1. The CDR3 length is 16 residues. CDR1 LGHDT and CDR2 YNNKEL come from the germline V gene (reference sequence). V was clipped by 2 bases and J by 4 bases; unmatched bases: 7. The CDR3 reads CASSQFLGTATGELFF. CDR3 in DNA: TGTGCCAGCAGCCAATTTTTAGGGACAGCCACCGGGGAGCTGTTTTTT.

DNA of the CDR3: TGCAGTGCTAGCGGCCCTACGACCTACAATGAGCAGTTCTTC. As protein: CSASGPTTYNEQFF. The rearrangement joins TRBV20-1 to TRBJ2-1; no clear D gene. The V gene lost 3 bases and the J gene lost 2 bases, with 11 bases spanning the gap. The CDR3 covers 14 residues. Germline CDR1 reads DFQATT; CDR2 reads SNEGSKA (reference sequence).

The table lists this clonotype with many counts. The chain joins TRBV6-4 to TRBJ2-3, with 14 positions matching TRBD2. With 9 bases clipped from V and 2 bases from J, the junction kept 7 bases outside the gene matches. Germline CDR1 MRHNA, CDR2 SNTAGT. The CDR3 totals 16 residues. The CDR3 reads CASKSTSGGDTDTQYF. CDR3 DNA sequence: TGTGCCAGTAAATCGACTAGCGGGGGGGACACAGATACGCAGTATTTT.

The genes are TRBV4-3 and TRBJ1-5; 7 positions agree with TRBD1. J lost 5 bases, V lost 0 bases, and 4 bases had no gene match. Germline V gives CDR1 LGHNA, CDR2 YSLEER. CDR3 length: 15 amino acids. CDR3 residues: CASSQETRGYQPQHF. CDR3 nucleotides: TGCGCCAGCAGCCAAGAGACCAGGGGGTATCAGCCCCAGCATTTT.

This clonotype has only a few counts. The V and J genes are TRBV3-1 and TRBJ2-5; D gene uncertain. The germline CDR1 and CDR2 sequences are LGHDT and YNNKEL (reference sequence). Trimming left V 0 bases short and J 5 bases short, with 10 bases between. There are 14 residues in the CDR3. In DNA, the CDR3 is TGTGCCAGCAGCCAAGAACCGGGCTGGGAGACCCAGTACTTC. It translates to CASSQEPGWETQYF.